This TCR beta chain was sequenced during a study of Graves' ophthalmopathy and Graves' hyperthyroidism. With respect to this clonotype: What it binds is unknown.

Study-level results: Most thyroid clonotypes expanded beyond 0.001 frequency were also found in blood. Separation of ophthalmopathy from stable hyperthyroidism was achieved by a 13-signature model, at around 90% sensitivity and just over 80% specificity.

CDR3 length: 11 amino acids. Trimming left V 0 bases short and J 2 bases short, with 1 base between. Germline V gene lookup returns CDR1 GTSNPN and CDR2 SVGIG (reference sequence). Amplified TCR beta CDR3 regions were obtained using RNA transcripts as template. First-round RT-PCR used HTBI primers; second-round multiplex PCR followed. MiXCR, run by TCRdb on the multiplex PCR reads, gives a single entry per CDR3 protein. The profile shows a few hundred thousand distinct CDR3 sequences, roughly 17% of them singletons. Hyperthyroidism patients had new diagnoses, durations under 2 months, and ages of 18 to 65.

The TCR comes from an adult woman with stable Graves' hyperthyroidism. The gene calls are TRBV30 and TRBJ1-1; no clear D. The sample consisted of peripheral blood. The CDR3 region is CAWSVNTEAFF. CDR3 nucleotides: TGTGCCTGGAGTGTCAACACTGAAGCTTTCTTT.